The 27 T cell receptor beta chains presented below share a single source sample, sequenced in a study of CXCR3-negative and CXCR3-positive naive CD8 T cells. The study made its TRB cDNA libraries by 5' RACE, adding UMI labels. TCRdb reprocessed the 5' RACE reads, with one entry per CDR3 protein and no DNA. The sample holds 55,000 to 65,000 distinct CDR3 sequences. What was sequenced was naive CXCR3- CD8+ T cells from blood. Subset given: CD45RO-CCR7+CD27+CD95- naive CD8+ T cells lacking CXCR3 (TNR3-). All receptors come from a human donor in good health. Some clones in this sample may be carry-over from other donors' samples.

The chain joins TRBV20-1 to TRBJ1-1; TCRdb selects TRBD1, and the lack of DNA leaves this call unchecked. The CDR3 contains 14 residues. In germline, CDR1 is DFQATT, CDR2 SNEGSKA (reference sequence). The CDR3 loop is CSTGDRTGNTEAFF.

This rearrangement joins TRBV10-3 to TRBJ2-2; TCRdb reports TRBD1, a call that lacks DNA to check it against. Germline assignment: CDR1 ENHRY and CDR2 SYGVKD. The CDR3 spans 16 residues. CDR3: CAISEPAGDTTGELFF.

The chain uses TRBV12-3 or TRBV12-4 and TRBJ2-5. CDR3 size: 11 residues. CDR3 sequence reads: CASRFQETQYF.

The genes are TRBV6-2 or TRBV6-3 and TRBJ2-7; TCRdb lists TRBD1, though no DNA is available to test this call. The germline V gene has CDR1 MNHEY and CDR2 SVGEGT. There are 13 residues in the CDR3. Here the CDR3 reads CASSTDRAYEQYF.

CDR3 sequence: CASTRGDRRQRSNQPQHF. The V and J genes are TRBV6-2 or TRBV6-3 and TRBJ1-5; TCRdb names TRBD1, which stays unverified in the absence of DNA. Germline loops: CDR1 MNHEY, CDR2 SVGEGT. The CDR3 covers 18 residues.

The chain carries TRBV20-1 and TRBJ2-2; the TCRdb call, TRBD1, lacks DNA for checking. CDR1 is DFQATT, CDR2 SNEGSKA, per germline (reference sequence). The CDR3 is 15 amino acids. CDR3 sequence reads: CSARDRGQGSGELFF.

V and J are TRBV20-1 and TRBJ2-1; there is no DNA to check the TCRdb D call of TRBD2. Germline lookup yields CDR1 DFQATT and CDR2 SNEGSKA (reference sequence). The CDR3 sequence is 15 residues long. The CDR3 sequence: CSALTSGSRGNEQFF.

The chain recombines TRBV20-1 with TRBJ2-7; the TCRdb call, TRBD1, lacks DNA for checking. Germline V gene sequence: CDR1 DFQATT, CDR2 SNEGSKA (reference sequence). This CDR3 spans 12 amino acids. The CDR3 is CSASPRDYEQYF.

The chain is built from TRBV3-1 and TRBJ1-5; TCRdb returns TRBD1, unconfirmable since there is no DNA. The CDR3 length is 14 residues. Germline V CDR1 and CDR2: LGHDT, YNNKEL (reference sequence). CDR3: CASSQDGGYQPQHF.

J is TRBJ1-1 and V is TRBV19. CDR1 and CDR2 (germline): LNHDA, SQIVND (reference sequence). This CDR3 contains 17 residues. CDR3: CASSTSGTPEGYTEAFF.

The gene calls are TRBV20-1 and TRBJ2-1; TCRdb names TRBD2, which stays unverified in the absence of DNA. This CDR3 spans 14 amino acids. Germline V gene data show CDR1 as DFQATT and CDR2 as SNEGSKA (reference sequence). This chain's CDR3 is CSARREGERSEQFF.

This sequence joins TRBV7-2 and TRBJ2-1. The CDR3 consists of 12 residues. Germline CDR1 and CDR2: SGHTA and FQGNSA. The CDR3 loop is CASSLLSGMKFF.

The V call is TRBV29-1, the J call TRBJ2-5; the D call of TRBD1 rests on TCRdb alone, since no DNA is present to check it. Germline V gene sequence: CDR1 SQVTM, CDR2 ANQGSEA. The CDR3 contains 13 residues. CDR3 amino acids: CSVPGGWGETQYF. Using reference TRBV29-1 and TRBJ2-5 for the parts outside the CDR3, the full variable domain is SAVISQKPSRDICQRGTSLTIQCQVDSQVTMMFWYRQQPGQSLTLIATANQGSEATYESGFVIDKFPISRPNLTFSTLTVSNMSPEDSSIYLCSVPGGWGETQYFGPGTRLLVL.

The rearrangement uses TRBV28 and TRBJ1-2; TCRdb selects TRBD1, and the lack of DNA leaves this call unchecked. CDR1 and CDR2 (germline): MDHEN, SYDVKM. The CDR3 contains 16 residues. The CDR3 is CASSLDRDRANYGYTF.

The rearrangement joins TRBV29-1 to TRBJ2-1; the D call of TRBD2 rests on TCRdb alone, since no DNA is present to check it. Germline CDR1 and CDR2: SQVTM and ANQGSEA. The CDR3 totals 14 residues. CDR3 sequence reads: CSVEVTSWDNEQFF.

This rearrangement joins TRBV20-1 to TRBJ2-7; TCRdb reports TRBD2, a call that lacks DNA to check it against. Germline CDR1 is DFQATT and CDR2 is SNEGSKA (reference sequence). The CDR3 is 14 amino acids. CDR3 residues: CSASQDGISYEQYF.

The chain recombines TRBV4-2 with TRBJ1-5; TCRdb names TRBD1, which stays unverified in the absence of DNA. The CDR3 contains 15 residues. CDR1 is LGHNA and CDR2 is YNFKEQ in the germline V gene. This CDR3 reads CASSQHRGGNQPQHF.

V and J are TRBV4-3 and TRBJ1-4. Germline CDR1 is LGHNA and CDR2 is YSLEER. This CDR3 has 18 residues. CDR3 sequence: CASSQDKAYLGSNEKLFF.

The V call is TRBV9, the J call TRBJ2-3; TCRdb selects TRBD2, and the lack of DNA leaves this call unchecked. In germline, CDR1 is SGDLS, CDR2 YYNGEE. The CDR3 runs to 16 residues. The CDR3 sequence: CASSVERASLGHTQYF.

The rearrangement links TRBV4-1 to TRBJ1-1. Germline CDR1 and CDR2: MGHRA and YSYEKL. This CDR3 spans 13 amino acids. CDR3 sequence: CASSQVWELRAFF.

The chain employs TRBV15 and TRBJ2-7; TCRdb returns TRBD2, unconfirmable since there is no DNA. Germline CDR1 is LNHNV and CDR2 is YYDKDF (reference sequence). The CDR3 spans 16 residues. The CDR3 sequence is CATSKSPRLEEYEQYF.

The chain couples TRBV4-2 to TRBJ2-1; TCRdb returns TRBD1, unconfirmable since there is no DNA. Germline values: CDR1 LGHNA, CDR2 YNFKEQ. The CDR3 is 18 amino acids. CDR3 sequence reads: CASSQAGVRGSSYNEQFF.

V is TRBV12-3 or TRBV12-4 and J is TRBJ1-5. This CDR3 is 13 amino acids long. This CDR3 is CASSLLGNQPQHF.

The chain combines TRBV29-1 with TRBJ1-1. Germline V gives CDR1 SQVTM, CDR2 ANQGSEA. The CDR3 extends over 11 amino acids. The CDR3 region is CSVVALGEAFF.

The rearrangement joins TRBV5-1 to TRBJ1-5. There are 13 residues in the CDR3. Per the germline V gene, CDR1 is SGHRS and CDR2 is YFSETQ. The chain's CDR3 is CASSLGGIQPQHF.

This sequence joins TRBV7-3 and TRBJ2-1; TCRdb selects TRBD2, and the lack of DNA leaves this call unchecked. The CDR3 is 16 amino acids. Germline loops: CDR1 SGHTA, CDR2 FQGTGA. CDR3 sequence: CASSPSLMTSYNEQFF.

The rearrangement joins TRBV15 to TRBJ1-1; with no DNA, the TCRdb D assignment of TRBD1 cannot be verified. The germline V gene has CDR1 LNHNV and CDR2 YYDKDF (reference sequence). This CDR3 region has 18 residues. The CDR3 here is CATSRPPGTGDPNTEAFF.